These 30 T cell receptor beta chains originate from one sample sequenced in a study of early T cells in non-severe SARS-CoV-2 infection. In TCRdb, the 5' RACE reads were re-called with MiXCR into one record per CDR3 protein. Of about 55,000 distinct CDR3 sequences listed, about 15% were seen once; the top ten hold roughly 10%. The sample consisted of whole blood, taken at baseline. Receptor source: an adult who was a healthcare worker with PCR-confirmed SARS-CoV-2 infection or an uninfected control (not recorded which).

The sample holds a few counts of this clonotype. The J gene is TRBJ2-7, the V gene TRBV5-1; possibly TRBD1 for D (5 bases). Germline V gives CDR1 SGHRS, CDR2 YFSETQ. The V and J ends lost 6 bases and 3 bases respectively, with 16 bases between them. CDR3 length: 14 amino acids. The CDR3 is CASNVKDSYYEQYF. Here the CDR3 DNA reads TGCGCCAGCAATGTTAAAGACAGTTACTACGAGCAGTACTTC.

A few counts support this clonotype. The chain carries TRBV12-3 or TRBV12-4 and TRBJ2-7; D gene uncertain. V lost 4 bases to trimming and J lost 3 bases, with 7 bases between them. This CDR3 region has 12 residues. The CDR3 sequence is CASSYQVYEQYF. As DNA, the CDR3 is TGTGCCAGCAGTTATCAAGTCTACGAGCAGTACTTC.

This clonotype was detected only a few times. This chain joins TRBV10-2 and TRBJ1-2, with D perhaps TRBD1 (5 bases). The CDR3 has 14 amino acids. Trimming removed 3 bases from V and 3 bases from J, with 11 bases in between. Germline-derived CDR1 and CDR2 are WSHSY and SAAADI. The CDR3 coding sequence is TGCGCCAGCAGTGACCCGCCACAGGACTATGGCTACACCTTC. Its translation is CASSDPPQDYGYTF.

The chain has TRBV29-1 and TRBJ2-7, with 9 positions matching TRBD1. Germline-derived CDR1 and CDR2 are SQVTM and ANQGSEA. Losses at the gene ends were 6 bases for V and 3 bases for J; bases not matched to a gene: 9. This CDR3 has 14 residues. In DNA form, the CDR3 reads TGCAGCGTGACAGGGGGTACAGGGAACTACGAGCAGTACTTC. It yields the protein CSVTGGTGNYEQYF.

A remark on this clonotype: The DNA is omitted, as the CDR3 cannot be located on it reliably, and the CDR3 follows TCRdb's listing. The CDR3 loop is CASSLFLYNEQFF. This chain joins TRBV7-9 and TRBJ2-1. Germline lookup yields CDR1 SEHNR and CDR2 FQNEAQ (reference sequence). The CDR3 has 13 amino acids, counting both end residues.

V usage is TRBV28 and J usage is TRBJ1-3; D not resolved. This CDR3 has 15 residues. Trimming took off 6 bases at V and 0 bases at J, with 12 bases between the two ends. CDR1 is MDHEN, CDR2 SYDVKM, per germline. The CDR3 protein is CASSSSGISGNTIYF. CDR3 DNA sequence: TGTGCCAGCAGCTCCTCGGGGATCTCTGGAAACACCATATATTTT.

The chain combines TRBV7-3 with TRBJ2-1, with a tentative D call TRBD2 (6 bases). The CDR3 totals 15 residues. Germline V gene sequence: CDR1 SGHTA, CDR2 FQGTGA. The germline V and J ends were trimmed by 2 bases and 9 bases, with 17 bases remaining between them. Written as DNA, the CDR3 is TGTGCCAGCAGCTTAGGTAGCGGCCCCTATGCTGAGCAGTTCTTC. It codes for CASSLGSGPYAEQFF.

This clonotype was found many times. The V gene is TRBV4-1, the J gene TRBJ1-4; maybe TRBD1 (5 bases). CDR3 length: 16 residues. In germline, CDR1 is MGHRA, CDR2 YSYEKL. Trimming took off 0 bases at V and 4 bases at J, with 12 bases between the two ends. For the CDR3, the DNA is TGCGCCAGCAGCCAAGATAAGGGACGGAATAATGAAAAACTGTTTTTT. Protein: CASSQDKGRNNEKLFF.

This clonotype occurred a few times. This sequence joins TRBV20-1 and TRBJ2-1; 7 bases map to TRBD2. The CDR3 is made up of 17 amino acids. V was pared by 0 bases and J by 7 bases, with 15 bases of the junction left unmatched. Germline loops: CDR1 DFQATT, CDR2 SNEGSKA (reference sequence). The CDR3 protein is CSAREPLYSGLFNEQFF. The CDR3 nucleotides read TGCAGTGCTAGAGAGCCTTTATATAGCGGGCTATTTAATGAGCAGTTCTTC.

The chain combines TRBV5-1 with TRBJ2-7, with D uncertain. V shed 0 bases and J shed 1 base, with 11 bases lying between them. This CDR3 is built from 15 residues. Germline V gene sequence: CDR1 SGHRS, CDR2 YFSETQ. This CDR3 is CASSLGAENSYEQYF. CDR3 nucleotides: TGCGCCAGCAGCTTGGGTGCAGAGAATTCCTACGAGCAGTACTTC.

The CDR3 region is CASSLALGLASEQYF. The CDR3 DNA reads TGTGCCAGCAGCTTAGCCCTGGGACTAGCGAGCGAGCAGTACTTC. This chain joins TRBV7-8 and TRBJ2-7; 10 bases agree with TRBD2. V lost 0 bases to trimming and J lost 6 bases; unmatched junction nucleotides: 5. The CDR3 is 15 residues long. The germline V gene has CDR1 SGHVS and CDR2 FQNEAQ.

The V call is TRBV7-2, the J call TRBJ1-1; TRBD1 is a possible D gene (6 bases). Trimming removed 3 bases at V and 5 bases at J, with 10 bases between. The CDR3 is made up of 13 amino acids. The germline gives CDR1 SGHTA, CDR2 FQGNSA. CDR3 DNA sequence: TGTGCCAGCAGCTTGCAGGGGAGGACTGAAGCTTTCTTT. This codes for CASSLQGRTEAFF.

This clonotype was seen at least ten times. V is TRBV4-1 and J is TRBJ2-3; D uncertain. V was clipped by 2 bases and J by 5 bases, with 5 bases between them. The CDR3 is made up of 12 amino acids. Germline CDR1 is MGHRA and CDR2 is YSYEKL. CDR3 sequence reads: CASSQPVDTQYF. The CDR3, as DNA: TGCGCCAGCAGCCAACCCGTAGATACGCAGTATTTT.

This clonotype was picked up a small number of times. The genes are TRBV7-3 and TRBJ2-2; D unresolved. This CDR3 contains 13 residues. V was clipped by 5 bases and J by 3 bases, with 7 bases between them. CDR1 and CDR2 (germline): SGHTA, FQGTGA. This CDR3 reads CASSPVHTGELFF. The CDR3, as DNA: TGTGCCAGCAGCCCTGTGCACACCGGGGAGCTGTTTTTT.

The rearrangement uses TRBV11-1 and TRBJ2-1; possible D gene TRBD2, 5 bases. The CDR3 totals 14 residues. Trimming pared 0 bases from V and 4 bases from J, leaving 7 bases between. Germline loops: CDR1 SGHAT, CDR2 FQDESV (reference sequence). In DNA, the CDR3 is TGTGCCAGCAGCTTAGCGAGGGAGTACAATGAGCAGTTCTTC. It is translated as CASSLAREYNEQFF.

The chain has TRBV7-9 and TRBJ1-6; 11 positions agree with TRBD1. J lost 8 bases, V lost 2 bases, and 5 bases had no gene match. The CDR3 is made up of 16 amino acids. Per the germline V gene, CDR1 is SEHNR and CDR2 is FQNEAQ (reference sequence). CDR3 region: CASSLWTGGHYSPLHF. The CDR3 DNA is TGTGCCAGCAGCTTATGGACAGGGGGCCATTATTCACCCCTCCACTTT.

The V and J genes are TRBV5-4 and TRBJ2-2; D perhaps matches TRBD1 (5 bases). The CDR3 covers 16 residues. The germline gives CDR1 SGHNT, CDR2 YYREEE (reference sequence). With 0 bases removed from V and 2 bases from J, the gap between germline ends came to 11 bases. CDR3: CASSLATDRNTGELFF. CDR3 coding DNA: TGTGCCAGCAGCTTGGCCACCGACAGAAACACCGGGGAGCTGTTTTTT.

This clonotype was recorded at least ten times. This chain uses TRBV3-1 with TRBJ2-3; 9 nucleotides line up with TRBD2. This CDR3 spans 14 amino acids. V shed 3 bases and J 4 bases; nucleotides not matched to a gene: 2. Per germline, CDR1 LGHDT and CDR2 YNNKEL (reference sequence). The DNA of the CDR3 is TGTGCCAGCAGCCAGCGGGAGGGGGCAGATACGCAGTATTTT. Translating it yields CASSQREGADTQYF.

This clonotype was picked up a small number of times. The CDR3 region has the DNA TGCAGCGTTAGTCAGGGGGTCAGCACAGATACGCAGTATTTT. It yields the protein CSVSQGVSTDTQYF. V usage is TRBV29-1 and J usage is TRBJ2-3; 7 bases map to TRBD1. CDR1 and CDR2 from the germline V gene are SQVTM and ANQGSEA. This CDR3 is built from 14 residues. The trim removed 5 bases at V and 0 bases at J, leaving 5 bases unmatched.

The rearrangement links TRBV6-6 to TRBJ2-3; TRBD2 might be the D (5 bases). The CDR3 sequence is 15 residues long. V was pared by 3 bases and J by 0 bases, with 10 bases between. From germline, CDR1 is MNHNY and CDR2 SVGAGI (reference sequence). CDR3 residues: CASSYTAASTDTQYF. As DNA, the CDR3 is TGTGCCAGCAGTTATACAGCGGCTAGCACAGATACGCAGTATTTT.

This chain joins TRBV12-3 or TRBV12-4 and TRBJ1-2; 9 bases are shared with TRBD1. V gave up 6 bases and J gave up 4 bases; unmatched junction bases: 12. The CDR3 runs to 16 residues. The CDR3 protein is CASRPPGQGGSYGYTF. The CDR3 DNA follows: TGTGCCAGCAGGCCCCCGGGACAGGGAGGCTCCTATGGCTACACCTTC.

This clonotype was picked up a small number of times. J is TRBJ2-2 and V is TRBV4-1; tentatively, D is TRBD1 (6 bases). CDR1 is MGHRA, CDR2 YSYEKL, per germline. V lost 3 bases and J lost 0, with 11 bases in between. This CDR3 contains 16 residues. CDR3 DNA: TGCGCCAGCAGCCAGGAAACAGGGTCGAACACCGGGGAGCTGTTTTTT. It encodes CASSQETGSNTGELFF.

By share, this clonotype counts as medium-sized (0.01 to 0.1%). The gene calls are TRBV7-2 and TRBJ2-2, with D perhaps TRBD1 (6 bases). The CDR3 spans 14 residues. In germline, CDR1 is SGHTA, CDR2 FQGNSA. The germline V and J ends were trimmed by 5 bases and 7 bases, with 14 bases remaining between them. The DNA for the CDR3 is TGTGCCAGCAGCAGAGCAGGGGTCTTCGGGGAGCTGTTTTTT. Protein sequence: CASSRAGVFGELFF.

This chain links TRBV7-8 with TRBJ1-1; unclear D gene. Germline V lookup: CDR1 SGHVS, CDR2 FQNEAQ. Trimming took off 4 bases at V and 4 bases at J, with 10 bases between the two ends. The CDR3 loop spans 13 amino acids. The chain's CDR3 is CASSSSQGTEAFF. CDR3 sequence (DNA): TGTGCCAGCAGCTCGAGTCAAGGCACTGAAGCTTTCTTT.

This clonotype was recorded at least ten times. The chain is built from TRBV20-1 and TRBJ1-5, with 12 nucleotides matching TRBD1. The germline CDR1 and CDR2 sequences are DFQATT and SNEGSKA (reference sequence). J gave up 5 bases and V 6 bases, and 8 bases lay outside the gene matches. This CDR3 region has 15 residues. The CDR3, as DNA: TGCAGTGCGGGACCGGGACAGGGGGCCCATCAGCCCCAGCATTTT. This encodes CSAGPGQGAHQPQHF.

A few counts support this clonotype. J is TRBJ2-7 and V is TRBV6-5; D ambiguous. V lost 5 bases and J lost 3, with 17 bases in between. The germline gives CDR1 MNHEY, CDR2 SVGAGI. The CDR3 has 15 residues. The CDR3 DNA follows: TGTGCCAGCAGTCGCCCGACGGTAAATGTCTACGAGCAGTACTTC. It specifies CASSRPTVNVYEQYF.

This chain connects TRBV7-9 to TRBJ2-3; 8 nucleotides match TRBD1. The CDR3 covers 15 residues. Germline CDR1 SEHNR, CDR2 FQNEAQ (reference sequence). J lost 1 base, V lost 5 bases, and 5 bases had no gene match. The CDR3 nucleotides are TGTGCCAGCAGCGCCATGACAGGGGGCACAGATACGCAGTATTTT. Protein sequence: CASSAMTGGTDTQYF.

The genes are TRBV9 and TRBJ2-1; D remains unclear. Between the trimmed V and J ends, which lost 4 bases and 5 bases, there was a span of 7 bases. The CDR3 is 12 residues long. The germline CDR1 and CDR2 sequences are SGDLS and YYNGEE. CDR3 residues: CASSPSNNEQFF. CDR3 in DNA: TGTGCCAGCAGCCCGAGCAACAATGAGCAGTTCTTC.

This clonotype was recorded a few times. The V gene is TRBV6-1, the J gene TRBJ2-7; possibly TRBD2 for D (6 bases). Germline values: CDR1 MNHNS, CDR2 SASEGT. CDR3 length equals 14 residues. With 2 bases removed from V and 6 bases from J, the gap between germline ends came to 14 bases. The CDR3 loop is CASSEFLPGVEQYF. CDR3 DNA: TGTGCCAGCAGTGAATTTCTCCCGGGAGTCGAGCAGTACTTC.

This clonotype was detected many times. This chain joins TRBV7-2 and TRBJ2-1, with 8 positions matching TRBD1. Germline CDR1 and CDR2: SGHTA and FQGNSA. Trimming removed 4 bases from V and 1 base from J; junction bases left unmatched: 3. CDR3 length: 15 amino acids. CDR3 sequence (DNA): TGTGCCAGCAGCTCTGACAGGGGTTCCTACAATGAGCAGTTCTTC. This encodes CASSSDRGSYNEQFF.